These 9 T cell receptor beta chains were sequenced from one sample in a study of blood T cell repertoires in COVID-19. Data came from immunoSEQ multiplex PCR; TCRdb stores just in-frame clones and leaves some out. This sample has hundreds of thousands of clones; just over 85% occur once, and the top ten carry over 1.1%. The sequencing sample was made of peripheral blood. These receptors were obtained from a woman aged 25 to 39 with active or convalescent COVID-19.

V gene TRBV4-1 combines with J gene TRBJ1-1; D may be TRBD1 (5 bases). The germline gives CDR1 MGHRA, CDR2 YSYEKL. V was clipped by 4 bases and J by 2 bases, with 11 bases between them. The CDR3 totals 14 residues. The CDR3 here is CASSLQDTNTEAFF. In nucleotides, the CDR3 is TGCGCCAGCAGCCTCCAGGACACTAACACTGAAGCTTTCTTT.

This clone was seen a few times. V is TRBV7-9 and J is TRBJ1-1; a possible D gene is TRBD1 (5 bases). Trimming removed 1 base from V and 1 base from J, with 7 bases in between. Germline CDR1 SEHNR, CDR2 FQNEAQ (reference sequence). The CDR3 covers 14 residues. CDR3 in DNA: TGTGCCAGCAGCTTAGAGACAGAGAACACTGAAGCTTTCTTT. It yields the protein CASSLETENTEAFF.

This clone appeared once. This sequence joins TRBV10-1 and TRBJ1-2; D may be TRBD1 (5 bases). V dropped 0 bases and J dropped 8 bases, with 10 bases sitting between them. The CDR3 is 13 amino acids. In germline, CDR1 is WNHNN, CDR2 SYGVQD (reference sequence). Here the CDR3 reads CASSESTVGGYTF. The CDR3 DNA is TGCGCCAGCAGTGAGTCGACAGTAGGCGGCTACACCTTC.

V gene TRBV5-1 combines with J gene TRBJ1-3; D not certain. V was pared by 4 bases and J by 0 bases, with 11 bases between. This CDR3 has 15 residues. Germline V gene data show CDR1 as SGHRS and CDR2 as YFSETQ. The CDR3 region is CASSREDYSGNTIYF. The CDR3 bases are TGCGCCAGCAGCCGGGAAGACTACTCTGGAAACACCATATATTTT.

The V call is TRBV9, the J call TRBJ1-4, with TRBD1 matching over 9 bases. The CDR3 length is 16 residues. Germline CDR1 SGDLS, CDR2 YYNGEE. V trimming: 2 bases; J trimming: 8 bases; junction bases outside the gene matches: 10. CDR3 nucleotide sequence: TGTGCCAGCAGCGTGAGCACAGGGGGCGGCGGCGAAAAACTGTTTTTT. Translated: CASSVSTGGGGEKLFF.

The chain couples TRBV3-1 (or the pseudogene TRBV3-2) to TRBJ2-1, with 11 bases matching TRBD2. Trimming removed 7 bases from V and 4 bases from J; junction bases left unmatched: 3. This CDR3 region has 14 residues. Germline CDR1 reads LGHDT; CDR2 reads YNNKEL (reference sequence). In nucleotides, the CDR3 is TGTGCCAGCAAGCGGACTAGCGGGTACAATGAGCAGTTCTTC. As protein: CASKRTSGYNEQFF.

The chain carries TRBV6-5 and TRBJ1-5; no clear D. The CDR3 length is 13 residues. The V end was cut by 8 bases, the J end by 2 bases, with 10 bases between. CDR1 is MNHEY, CDR2 SVGAGI, per germline. The CDR3 sequence: CASSQEGNQPQHF. The CDR3 coding sequence is TGTGCCAGCTCTCAGGAGGGCAATCAGCCCCAGCATTTT.

V and J are TRBV5-8 and TRBJ2-1, with a tentative D call TRBD2 (5 bases). CDR3 length equals 17 residues. V lost 1 base to trimming and J lost 4 bases, with 18 bases between them. The germline V gene encodes CDR1 SGHTS and CDR2 YDEGEE. CDR3 protein: CASSLNLAGTQYNEQFF. The CDR3 DNA reads as TGTGCCAGCAGCTTGAATCTAGCCGGAACCCAATACAATGAGCAGTTCTTC.

With respect to this clone: In the same sample, other DNA sequences code for this CDR3. The chain combines TRBV3-1 (or the pseudogene TRBV3-2) with TRBJ1-1; a weak D match, TRBD1 (6 bases). V was pared by 2 bases and J by 2 bases, with 9 bases between. Germline lookup yields CDR1 LGHDT and CDR2 YNNKEL (reference sequence). The CDR3 spans 14 residues. The CDR3 loop is CASSQLQGNTEAFF. The CDR3 DNA is TGTGCCAGCAGCCAACTACAGGGTAACACTGAAGCTTTCTTT.